This T cell receptor beta chain was captured in a study of T cells in Graves' hyperthyroidism and ophthalmopathy (dated by TCRdb to the late 2010s). About the study as a whole: Peripheral blood was collected at initial diagnosis, before any treatment. To identify TCR V-J signatures that set the groups apart, the researchers used a discovery cohort of about a hundred patients, made up of roughly 45 with Graves' ophthalmopathy and approximately 57 with stable Graves' hyperthyroidism. Prospective prediction of ophthalmopathy was tested in an independent validation cohort of approximately 19 hyperthyroidism patients and 15 to 17 patients who later progressed to ophthalmopathy. For training and testing, the roughly 93 patients in the discovery cohort were randomly divided in a 7:3 ratio. The study also compared thyroid tissue and blood T-cell repertoires from roughly 6 Graves' hyperthyroidism patients. After blood sampling, hyperthyroidism patients were treated with methimazole at a starting dose of 30 mg daily, and ophthalmopathy patients were treated with high-dose intravenous methylprednisolone. According to the paper, TCR Vbeta CDR3 sequencing was carried out on roughly 130 peripheral blood samples, which came from over 40 ophthalmopathy, 75 or so hyperthyroidism and approximately 17 progressor patients. The research as a whole found: During validation, the model predicted progression to ophthalmopathy a median of approximately 7 months ahead of onset, with around 65% sensitivity and 72.22% specificity. Most expanded thyroid clonotypes (frequency above 0.001) were also detected in blood, a finding suggesting that blood repertoires may reflect thyroid immune responses. In cross-validation, a model built on a 13 V-J signature told ophthalmopathy apart from stable hyperthyroidism with roughly 87% sensitivity and around 84% specificity, and in testing the same model reached 80%/75%. No statistical method was used to set the sample size in advance, and investigators knew the group allocation.

Ophthalmopathy patients had moderately to severely active disease, with a Clinical Activity Score of 3 or more, a NOSPECS grade of 4 or more, and a disease duration of less than 3 months. Exclusion was applied to patients with uncontrolled infections, other autoimmune diseases, pregnancy or lactation. Diagnoses were established on the basis of clinical symptoms, serum thyroxine and TRAb, thyroid ultrasound, and orbital computed tomography. PBMCs were isolated from 10 ml of fresh peripheral blood by Ficoll-Paque density gradient centrifugation. Total RNA was extracted using Trizol reagent, and RNA quality was assessed on an Agilent 2100 Bioanalyzer. About this clonotype itself: What antigen it recognizes has not been identified. No qualities accompany the bases; no much larger clone lies one base away.

Amplification of TCR beta CDR3 regions was carried out from RNA transcripts. The first round of RT-PCR for the TCR CDR3 was performed with the HTBI primer set and the Qiagen OneStep RT-PCR kit. Libraries were constructed in a second round of multiplex PCR, after which size selection and purification were carried out. Paired-end sequencing of the libraries was performed with 100 bp reads on an Illumina HiSeq2000. The paper's data handling went like this. SOAPnuke was used to process the raw data, throwing out any read that contained adapters or uncalled bases, had a mean Phred below 15, or lacked an exact constant-primer or identifier match. COPE v1.2.5 was used to merge high-quality paired reads, and clonotypes were defined as unique nucleotide sequences. Clonotypes were aligned to IMGT TRBV, TRBD and TRBJ reference segments using MiTCR v1.1. Analysis was restricted to V-J combinations with a frequency above 0.0001, which covered 98% to 99.2% of repertoires. The TCS score was defined as F50 (clonal expansion) divided by E x V (chaos), with BLOSUM62-based TCRdist calculated between CDR3 peptides within each V-J. Welch's t-statistics and random forest reduced around 510 V-J features to 13, which were used in a naive Bayes classifier (R e1071). TCRdb redid the processing of the public reads, applying fastp at Q25 and MiXCR, and retained in-frame beta chains. CDR3 protein duplicates are merged, each entry listing the most common genes and DNA. TCRdb, rather than the study authors, made the V and J calls. Across this sample there are a few hundred thousand distinct CDR3 sequences, with roughly a sixth seen only once. The ten largest make up 15% to 20% of the sample.

Trimming leaves V shorter by 8 bases and J shorter by 2 bases, with the junction holding 12 bases beyond the gene matches. CDR1 DFQATT and CDR2 SNEGSKA were looked up in the germline V gene (reference sequence). The cysteine opens and the phenylalanine closes a CDR3 of 15 amino acids. Only the CDR3 portion is preserved as DNA: 45 bases, with reading frame beginning at the first base. Specimen: blood. This TCR came from a woman younger than 35 with Graves' ophthalmopathy. The chain couples TRBV20-1 to TRBJ2-3; 8 central nucleotides agree with TRBD2. CDR3 sequence: CSTGGGSVYTDTQYF. The DNA sequence follows: TGCAGTACGGGCGGGGGGTCGGTTTACACAGATACGCAGTATTTT.